Below, 23 T cell receptor beta chains from the same sample are listed, as sequenced in a study of T-cell memory formation after mild COVID-19. TCRdb itself ran the 5' RACE reads through MiXCR, one entry per CDR3 protein. The sample includes more than 350,000 distinct CDR3 sequences, more than 20% of them seen just once. Input material: PBMCs or a T cell subset sorted from them (not recorded which). These receptors came from an adult woman who had mild COVID-19 (a few samples of this study predate the infection). Cell type and time point are not known.

V usage is TRBV20-1 and J usage is TRBJ1-2; no clear D gene. V was trimmed by 3 bases and J by 2 bases, leaving 7 bases between them. Germline V lookup: CDR1 DFQATT, CDR2 SNEGSKA (reference sequence). The CDR3 has 12 amino acids. The CDR3: CSASPLNYGYTF. For the CDR3, the DNA is TGCAGTGCTAGTCCCCTGAACTATGGCTACACCTTC.

The CDR3 protein is CASSLEVGEQFF. The CDR3 DNA is TGTGCCAGCAGTTTAGAGGTGGGTGAGCAGTTCTTC. The genes are TRBV12-3 or TRBV12-4 and TRBJ2-1; D is unresolved. This CDR3 region has 12 residues. V dropped 1 base and J dropped 9 bases, with 7 bases sitting between them.

This clonotype was seen a few times. The chain carries TRBV7-8 and TRBJ2-1, with D tentatively TRBD2 (6 bases). Germline V CDR1 and CDR2: SGHVS, FQNEAQ. The CDR3 is 15 amino acids. V gave up 8 bases and J gave up 4 bases, with 18 bases separating them. The chain's CDR3 is CASRAAEGTYNEQFF. The CDR3 region has the DNA TGTGCCAGCCGGGCGGCGGAGGGAACATACAATGAGCAGTTCTTC.

The chain combines TRBV4-1 with TRBJ2-3; D ambiguous. Germline V gene lookup returns CDR1 MGHRA and CDR2 YSYEKL. This CDR3 is built from 16 residues. Trimming pared 2 bases from V and 2 bases from J, leaving 14 bases between. The CDR3 here is CASSQYTSDYTDTQYF. The DNA for the CDR3 is TGCGCCAGCAGCCAATATACTTCGGATTACACAGATACGCAGTATTTT.

This clonotype came up a few times. The chain carries TRBV5-1 and TRBJ1-2, with 7 positions matching TRBD1. CDR1 SGHRS and CDR2 YFSETQ come from the germline V gene. The V and J ends lost 2 bases and 2 bases, in that order; junction bases with no gene match: 15. There are 18 residues in the CDR3. The CDR3 loop is CASSFTRSGTDLNYGYTF. CDR3 DNA: TGCGCCAGCAGCTTCACCAGATCCGGGACAGACCTAAACTATGGCTACACCTTC.

This clonotype was picked up a small number of times. The rearrangement links TRBV19 to TRBJ1-5, with 7 bases fitting TRBD1. Germline V gene sequence: CDR1 LNHDA, CDR2 SQIVND (reference sequence). The CDR3 covers 15 residues. Trimming removed 5 bases from V and 2 bases from J; junction bases left unmatched: 6. The CDR3 DNA follows: TGTGCCAGTAGTTTCAGACAGGGTGGCAATCAGCCCCAGCATTTT. Translating it yields CASSFRQGGNQPQHF. Variable domain in full (rest from reference TRBV19 and TRBJ1-5): DGGITQSPKYLFRKEGQNVTLSCEQNLNHDAMYWYRQDPGQGLRLIYYSQIVNDFQKGDIAEGYSVSREKKESFPLTVTSAQKNPTAFYLCASSFRQGGNQPQHFGDGTRLSIL.

CDR3 nucleotide sequence: TGTGCCAGCAGCCGGGGGACATCTGGGGCCAACGTCCTGACTTTC. It encodes CASSRGTSGANVLTF. V and J are TRBV6-2 or TRBV6-3 and TRBJ2-6; D tentatively fits TRBD1 or TRBD2 (6 bases each). Germline lookup yields CDR1 MNHEY and CDR2 SVGEGT. Between the trimmed V and J ends, which lost 6 bases and 1 base, there was a span of 10 bases. The CDR3 extends over 15 amino acids.

This clonotype appeared a few times. This chain joins TRBV9 and TRBJ2-3; 9 nucleotides agree with TRBD2. The CDR3 loop spans 16 amino acids. Looked up from germline, CDR1 is SGDLS and CDR2 is YYNGEE. With 2 bases clipped from V and 4 bases from J, the junction kept 8 bases outside the gene matches. CDR3: CASSVSGSGGSDTQYF. DNA for the CDR3: TGTGCCAGCAGCGTCTCAGGGAGCGGGGGGTCAGATACGCAGTATTTT. Combining the CDR3 with reference TRBV9 and TRBJ2-3 gives the whole variable domain DSGVTQTPKHLITATGQRVTLRCSPRSGDLSVYWYQQSLDQGLQFLIQYYNGEERAKGNILERFSAQQFPDLHSELNLSSLELGDSALYFCASSVSGSGGSDTQYFGPGTRLTVL.

This clonotype has only a few counts. This chain joins TRBV29-1 and TRBJ1-5, with TRBD1 identical over 9 bases. Germline V gives CDR1 SQVTM, CDR2 ANQGSEA. V dropped 7 bases and J dropped 3; count of bases not matched to a gene: 4. This CDR3 spans 13 amino acids. This CDR3 reads CSATGGVNQPQHF. For the CDR3, the DNA is TGCAGCGCCACAGGGGGCGTCAATCAGCCCCAGCATTTT.

The chain links TRBV27 to TRBJ2-7; the D gene could be TRBD1 or TRBD2 (6 bases each). Trimming took 8 bases from V and 0 from J, leaving 14 bases between them. The CDR3 length is 14 residues. Germline loops: CDR1 MNHEY, CDR2 SMNVEV (reference sequence). The CDR3 loop is CASAAGQSSYEQYF. Here the CDR3 DNA reads TGTGCCAGCGCGGCGGGACAAAGCTCCTACGAGCAGTACTTC.

The gene calls are TRBV20-1 and TRBJ2-3; the D call may be TRBD1 or TRBD2 (5 bases each). Germline V lookup: CDR1 DFQATT, CDR2 SNEGSKA (reference sequence). The V end was cut by 1 base, the J end by 3 bases, with 11 bases between. The CDR3 runs 14 residues. In nucleotides, the CDR3 is TGCAGTGCTAGAGTTTCCGGGACGACAGATACGCAGTATTTT. Protein sequence: CSARVSGTTDTQYF.

This clonotype was detected only a few times. This chain connects TRBV2 to TRBJ1-2; TRBD1 aligns across 7 bases. Trimming removed 4 bases from V and 6 bases from J; junction bases left unmatched: 8. The CDR3 contains 14 residues. Germline CDR1 and CDR2: SNHLY and FYNNEI. The chain's CDR3 is CASSGPGQIHGYTF. The CDR3 DNA reads as TGTGCCAGCAGTGGGCCGGGACAGATACATGGCTACACCTTC.

J is TRBJ2-2 and V is TRBV9; D gene uncertain. Trimming took 2 bases from V and 4 from J, leaving 12 bases between them. From germline, CDR1 is SGDLS and CDR2 YYNGEE. The CDR3 covers 15 residues. The CDR3 region is CASSVSSFGTGELFF. The CDR3, as DNA: TGTGCCAGCAGCGTTTCAAGCTTTGGCACCGGGGAGCTGTTTTTT.

This clonotype was observed many times. V is TRBV28 and J is TRBJ1-1; D is perhaps TRBD1 (6 bases). The germline V gene has CDR1 MDHEN and CDR2 SYDVKM. CDR3 length equals 13 residues. Trimming took 4 bases from V and 1 from J, leaving 7 bases between them. CDR3 region: CASSSTGNTEAFF. The DNA of the CDR3 is TGTGCCAGCAGTTCGACAGGGAACACTGAAGCTTTCTTT.

The V and J genes are TRBV5-1 and TRBJ2-2; 14 nucleotides line up with TRBD2. This CDR3 is 18 amino acids long. Trimming removed 6 bases from V and 1 base from J; junction bases left unmatched: 8. Germline V gene data show CDR1 as SGHRS and CDR2 as YFSETQ. CDR3 amino acids: CASNLGLAGGLNTGELFF. The CDR3 DNA is TGCGCCAGCAACCTTGGACTAGCGGGGGGCCTGAACACCGGGGAGCTGTTTTTT.

This clonotype showed up just a few times. This rearrangement joins TRBV6-6 to TRBJ2-1, with no clear D. CDR3 length: 12 residues. V lost 6 bases to trimming and J lost 10 bases, with 13 bases between them. Germline V gene sequence: CDR1 MNHNY, CDR2 SVGAGI (reference sequence). The CDR3 DNA reads as TGTGCCAGCAGCCAGATCCGGCTCGAGCAGTTCTTC. This sequence encodes CASSQIRLEQFF.

The rearrangement uses TRBV7-2 and TRBJ2-2; a weak D match, TRBD1 (6 bases). Germline V gene data show CDR1 as SGHTA and CDR2 as FQGNSA. V dropped 3 bases and J dropped 2 bases, with 13 bases sitting between them. The CDR3 is 16 residues long. The CDR3 bases are TGTGCCAGCAGCTTTTCCCCGGGGACAAACACCGGGGAGCTGTTTTTT. It translates to CASSFSPGTNTGELFF.

This sequence joins TRBV20-1 and TRBJ1-2, with TRBD1 as a possible D gene (6 bases). The CDR3 sequence is 13 residues long. V shed 1 base and J shed 7 bases, with 13 bases lying between them. The germline CDR1 and CDR2 sequences are DFQATT and SNEGSKA (reference sequence). CDR3 residues: CSARVTGMSGYTF. CDR3 bases: TGCAGTGCTAGAGTCACAGGGATGAGTGGCTACACCTTC.

This rearrangement joins TRBV7-9 to TRBJ2-2, with D perhaps TRBD2 (7 bases). Trimming took off 2 bases at V and 10 bases at J, with 14 bases between the two ends. Germline CDR1 reads SEHNR; CDR2 reads FQNEAQ (reference sequence). CDR3 length: 14 amino acids. In DNA form, the CDR3 reads TGTGCCAGCAGCTTAAGGCGGGGGCCGAAGGAGCTGTTTTTT. Translated: CASSLRRGPKELFF.

This clonotype was found a few times. The V and J genes are TRBV5-1 and TRBJ1-2, with 8 bases lining up with TRBD1. Germline CDR1 reads SGHRS; CDR2 reads YFSETQ. The V and J ends lost 4 bases and 3 bases, in that order; junction bases with no gene match: 5. The CDR3 contains 14 residues. The CDR3 DNA is TGCGCCAGCAGCGTGACAGGGGATGACTATGGCTACACCTTC. Translating it yields CASSVTGDDYGYTF.

This clonotype has only a few counts. The V gene is TRBV5-5, the J gene TRBJ1-6, with a weak D call TRBD1 (5 bases). The CDR3 spans 15 residues. Germline-derived CDR1 and CDR2 are SGHKS and YYEKEE (reference sequence). V gave up 4 bases and J gave up 7 bases, with 15 bases separating them. CDR3 in amino acids: CASSNPGLGNSPLHF. The CDR3 DNA sequence: TGTGCCAGCAGCAACCCGGGACTGGGAAATTCACCCCTCCACTTT.

The sample holds a few counts of this clonotype. The genes are TRBV29-1 and TRBJ2-1, with D uncertain. V was pared by 8 bases and J by 1 base, with 6 bases between. This CDR3 has 11 residues. Germline CDR1 SQVTM, CDR2 ANQGSEA. DNA for the CDR3: TGCAGCATACAGTCCTACAATGAGCAGTTCTTC. The encoded protein is CSIQSYNEQFF.

The chain links TRBV4-2 to TRBJ2-3; no clear D. The V and J ends lost 0 bases and 5 bases respectively, with 12 bases between them. This CDR3 is built from 15 residues. In germline, CDR1 is LGHNA, CDR2 YNFKEQ. The CDR3 nucleotides are TGTGCCAGCAGCCAAGAGGGATCATGGGGAGATACGCAGTATTTT. This sequence encodes CASSQEGSWGDTQYF.